This T cell receptor beta chain was recovered during a study of blood T cell repertoires in COVID-19. Study-level information: The United States, Italy and Spain were the sources of the acute and convalescent COVID-19 samples.

This clone was recorded only once. The method was immunoSEQ multiplex PCR; TCRdb's version includes in-frame clones alone and lacks a portion of them. The table lists more than 110,000 clones, more than 80% of them singletons. Trimming cost V 3 bases and J 1 base; bases outside gene matches: 7. This CDR3 contains 18 residues. Germline CDR1 is SGHNT and CDR2 is YYREEE (reference sequence). Participant-reported clinical history was the basis for cohort assignment. Recovered status in Cohort 3 required two negative PCRs, clearance, or symptom resolution. Sequencing was performed on PBMCs or T cells enriched from blood (not recorded which). The source of this sequence is a man in his fifties or sixties who had recovered from COVID-19. The gene calls are TRBV5-4 and TRBJ2-3; 14 bases align to TRBD2. The CDR3 region is CASSWTSGRFIGTDTQYF. The DNA of the CDR3 is TGTGCCAGCAGCTGGACTAGCGGGAGGTTCATTGGCACAGATACGCAGTATTTT.